This entry describes one T cell receptor (beta chain). Germline V gene data show CDR1 as SEHNR and CDR2 as FQNEAQ (reference sequence). With 0 bases removed from V and 11 bases from J, the gap between germline ends came to 13 bases. There are 13 residues in the CDR3. Semi-nested PCR with Nested Universal Primer A followed constant-region reverse priming of full-length variable regions. TCRdb reprocessed the 5' RACE reads with MiXCR, giving one entry per CDR3 protein. The profile covers more than 10,000 distinct CDR3 sequences, with 20% to 30% appearing a single time and roughly 3% taken by the ten largest.

The receptor comes from a female donor with breast cancer. The chain recombines TRBV7-9 with TRBJ1-1; unclear D gene. Sequenced input: naive CD4+ T cells sorted from blood. Subset here: naive CD4+ T cells, CD4+CD45RA+CD25-. As DNA, the CDR3 is TGTGCCAGCAGCTTAGCCCGGAGCGTCGGGGCTTTCTTT. Translated, it gives CASSLARSVGAFF.